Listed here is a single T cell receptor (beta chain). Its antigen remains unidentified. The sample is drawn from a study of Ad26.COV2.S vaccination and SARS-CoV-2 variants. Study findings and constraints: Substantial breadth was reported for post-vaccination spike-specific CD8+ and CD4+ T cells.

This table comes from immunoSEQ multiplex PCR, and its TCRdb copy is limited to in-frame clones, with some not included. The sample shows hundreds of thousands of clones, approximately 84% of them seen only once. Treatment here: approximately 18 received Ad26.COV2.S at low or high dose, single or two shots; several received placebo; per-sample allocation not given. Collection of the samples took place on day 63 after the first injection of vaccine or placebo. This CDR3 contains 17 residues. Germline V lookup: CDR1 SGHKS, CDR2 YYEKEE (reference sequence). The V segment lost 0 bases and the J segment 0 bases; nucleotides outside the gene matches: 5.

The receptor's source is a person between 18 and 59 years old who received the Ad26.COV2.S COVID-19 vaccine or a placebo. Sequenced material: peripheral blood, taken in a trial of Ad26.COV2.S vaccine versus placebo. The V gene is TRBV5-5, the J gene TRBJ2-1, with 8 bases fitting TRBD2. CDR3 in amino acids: CASSLGAGASSYNEQFF. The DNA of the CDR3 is TGTGCCAGCAGCTTGGGAGCGGGAGCCAGCTCCTACAATGAGCAGTTCTTC.